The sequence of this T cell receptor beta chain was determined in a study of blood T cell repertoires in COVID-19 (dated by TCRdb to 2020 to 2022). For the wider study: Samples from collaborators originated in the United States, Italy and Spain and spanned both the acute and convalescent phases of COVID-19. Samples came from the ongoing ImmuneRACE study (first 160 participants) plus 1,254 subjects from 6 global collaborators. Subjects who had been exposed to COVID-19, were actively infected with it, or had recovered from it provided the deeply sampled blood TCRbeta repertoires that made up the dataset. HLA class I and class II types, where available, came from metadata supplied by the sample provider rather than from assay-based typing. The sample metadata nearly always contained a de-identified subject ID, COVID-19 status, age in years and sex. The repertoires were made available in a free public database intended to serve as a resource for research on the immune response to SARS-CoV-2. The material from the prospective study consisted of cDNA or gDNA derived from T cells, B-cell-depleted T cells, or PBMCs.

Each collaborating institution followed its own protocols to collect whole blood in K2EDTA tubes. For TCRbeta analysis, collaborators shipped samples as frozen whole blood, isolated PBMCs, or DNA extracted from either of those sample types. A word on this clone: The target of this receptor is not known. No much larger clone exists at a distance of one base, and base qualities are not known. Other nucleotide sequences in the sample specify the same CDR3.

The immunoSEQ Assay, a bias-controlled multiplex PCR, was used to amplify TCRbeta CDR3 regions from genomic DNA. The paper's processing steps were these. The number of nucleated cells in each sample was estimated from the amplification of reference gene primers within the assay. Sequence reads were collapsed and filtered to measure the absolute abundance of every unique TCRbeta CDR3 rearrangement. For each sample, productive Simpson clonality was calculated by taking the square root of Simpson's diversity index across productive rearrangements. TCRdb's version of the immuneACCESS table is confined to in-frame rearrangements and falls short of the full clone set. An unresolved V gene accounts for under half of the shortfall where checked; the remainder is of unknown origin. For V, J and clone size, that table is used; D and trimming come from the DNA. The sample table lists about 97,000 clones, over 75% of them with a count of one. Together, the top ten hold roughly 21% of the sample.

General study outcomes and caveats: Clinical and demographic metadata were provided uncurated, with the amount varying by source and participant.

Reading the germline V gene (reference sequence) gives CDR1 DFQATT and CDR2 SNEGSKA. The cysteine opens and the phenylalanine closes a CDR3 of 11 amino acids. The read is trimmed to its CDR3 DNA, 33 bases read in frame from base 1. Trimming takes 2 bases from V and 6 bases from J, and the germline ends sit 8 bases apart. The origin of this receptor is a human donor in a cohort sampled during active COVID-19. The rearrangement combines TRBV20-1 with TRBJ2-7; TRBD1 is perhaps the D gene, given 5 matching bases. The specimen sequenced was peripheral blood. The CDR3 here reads CSARSGFEQYF. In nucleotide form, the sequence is TGCAGTGCTAGATCAGGGTTCGAGCAGTACTTC.